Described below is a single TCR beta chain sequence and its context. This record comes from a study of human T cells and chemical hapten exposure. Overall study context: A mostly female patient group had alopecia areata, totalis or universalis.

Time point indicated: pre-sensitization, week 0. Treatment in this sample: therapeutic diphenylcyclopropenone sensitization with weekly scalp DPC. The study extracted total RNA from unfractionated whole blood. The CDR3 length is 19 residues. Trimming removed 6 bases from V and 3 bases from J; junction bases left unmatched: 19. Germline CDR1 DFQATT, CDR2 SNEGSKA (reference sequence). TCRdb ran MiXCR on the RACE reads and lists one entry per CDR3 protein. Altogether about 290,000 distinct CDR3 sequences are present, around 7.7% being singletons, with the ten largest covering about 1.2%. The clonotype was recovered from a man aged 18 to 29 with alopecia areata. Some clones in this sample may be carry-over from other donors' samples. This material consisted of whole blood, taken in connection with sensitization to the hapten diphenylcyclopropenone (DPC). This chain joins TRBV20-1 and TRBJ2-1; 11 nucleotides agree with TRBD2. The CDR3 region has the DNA TGCAGTGCCCATCGTGGGAGACTAGCGGGACGAGGGATCTACAATGAGCAGTTCTTC. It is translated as CSAHRGRLAGRGIYNEQFF.